A single sample is the source of the 11 T cell receptor beta chains below, sequenced in a study of neurological immune-mediated disorders. In TCRdb, the 5' RACE reads were re-called with MiXCR into one record per CDR3 protein. The sample lists approximately 60,000 distinct CDR3 sequences, roughly 3.3% occurring once. Material: PBMCs. These receptors came from a woman aged 30 to 39 with multiple sclerosis.

The table lists this clonotype with a few counts. Sequence at one end of the junction differs from germline and may be a read error. This chain links TRBV3-1 with TRBJ1-5, with TRBD1 as a possible D gene (5 bases). CDR1 is LGHDT, CDR2 YNNKEL, per germline (reference sequence). The CDR3 runs to 14 residues. In DNA, the CDR3 is TGTGCCAGCAGCCCGGGGCAGGCGGGTCAGCCCCAGAATTTT. Translating it yields CASSPGQAGQPQNF.

This clonotype was seen at least ten times. The chain couples TRBV10-3 to TRBJ2-7; 7 positions agree with TRBD2. CDR1 is ENHRY and CDR2 is SYGVKD in the germline V gene. CDR3 length equals 13 residues. V was clipped by 8 bases and J by 5 bases; unmatched bases: 9. The CDR3 DNA sequence: TGTGCCATCCGGACTAGTTGGGCGGACGAGCAGTACTTC. Translating gives CAIRTSWADEQYF.

This clonotype occurred many times. This chain connects TRBV20-1 to TRBJ1-1; no clear D. Germline CDR1 is DFQATT and CDR2 is SNEGSKA (reference sequence). The CDR3 loop spans 12 amino acids. The CDR3 DNA reads TGCTTTGGAATTGGGCTCGAGGGTGAAGCTTTCTTT. Its protein product is CFGIGLEGEAFF.

This clonotype was seen ten or more times. The chain carries TRBV3-1 and TRBJ2-7; a possible D gene is TRBD1 (6 bases). From germline, CDR1 is LGHDT and CDR2 YNNKEL (reference sequence). The CDR3 has 14 residues. Trimming removed 2 bases from V and 7 bases from J, with 15 bases in between. The CDR3 is CASSQRGRLKEQYF. The CDR3 coding sequence is TGTGCCAGCAGCCAAAGGGGGAGACTAAAGGAGCAGTACTTC.

This clonotype was counted ten times or more. This chain links TRBV7-3 with TRBJ2-2; 7 bases fit TRBD1. The CDR3 totals 17 residues. Germline V gene data show CDR1 as SGHTA and CDR2 as FQGTGA. Germline trimming cut 2 bases from V and 0 bases from J; bases unmatched to any gene: 6. This CDR3 is CASSLRGGPTNTGELFF. CDR3 DNA: TGTGCCAGCAGCTTACGAGGGGGCCCGACGAACACCGGGGAGCTGTTTTTT.

This clonotype has a count of ten or more. This chain uses TRBV5-1 with TRBJ1-2; D possibly corresponds to TRBD1 (6 bases). Deletions cut 3 bases from V and 6 bases from J, with 18 bases between. CDR1 is SGHRS, CDR2 YFSETQ, per germline. This CDR3 contains 15 residues. CDR3 residues: CASSSTRGGLDGYTF. The CDR3 DNA follows: TGCGCCAGCAGCTCGACCCGAGGGGGGCTGGATGGCTACACCTTC.

In its sample, this clonotype was seen many times. V gene TRBV27 combines with J gene TRBJ2-7; D assignment may be TRBD1 or TRBD2 (5 bases each). This CDR3 is 14 amino acids long. Germline V CDR1 and CDR2: MNHEY, SMNVEV (reference sequence). V lost 2 bases and J lost 4, with 12 bases in between. The CDR3: CASSLRGAGYEQYF. In nucleotides, the CDR3 is TGTGCCAGCAGTTTACGGGGTGCAGGGTACGAGCAGTACTTC.

At least ten counts were recorded for this clonotype. The V gene is TRBV14, the J gene TRBJ1-5; D not resolved. Germline-derived CDR1 and CDR2 are SGHDN and FVKESK. CDR3 length equals 12 residues. V was cut by 3 bases and J by 4 bases, with 4 bases left in between. This CDR3 is CASSQVNQPQHF. As DNA, the CDR3 is TGTGCCAGCAGCCAGGTTAATCAGCCCCAGCATTTT.

This clonotype was seen at least ten times. The CDR3 sequence: CASSLRDRSTGELFF. The DNA for the CDR3 is TGTGCCAGCAGCCTCCGGGACAGGTCAACCGGGGAGCTGTTTTTT. The rearrangement joins TRBV28 to TRBJ2-2; 8 nucleotides match TRBD1. The CDR3 length is 15 residues. Germline values: CDR1 MDHEN, CDR2 SYDVKM. V was pared by 6 bases and J by 5 bases, with 8 bases of the junction left unmatched. Full variable domain (missing parts from reference TRBV28 and TRBJ2-2): DVKVTQSSRYLVKRTGEKVFLECVQDMDHENMFWYRQDPGLGLRLIYFSYDVKMKEKGDIPEGYSVSREKKERFSLILESASTNQTSMYLCASSLRDRSTGELFFGEGSRLTVL.

This clonotype was seen repeatedly, ten times or more. This chain joins TRBV20-1 and TRBJ1-1; D unresolved. V dropped 5 bases and J dropped 7 bases, with 11 bases sitting between them. The germline V gene encodes CDR1 DFQATT and CDR2 SNEGSKA (reference sequence). The CDR3 covers 11 residues. The CDR3 loop reads CSAQTRDEAFF. CDR3 nucleotides: TGCAGTGCTCAAACACGGGATGAAGCTTTCTTT.

Ten or more counts support this clonotype. The V call is TRBV7-6, the J call TRBJ2-5; D is possibly TRBD1 (5 bases). In germline, CDR1 is SGHVS, CDR2 FNYEAQ. Trimming removed 5 bases at V and 2 bases at J, with 15 bases between. This CDR3 has 15 residues. CDR3 region: CASSLWGGPQETQYF. In nucleotides, the CDR3 is TGTGCCAGCAGCCTCTGGGGCGGACCACAAGAGACCCAGTACTTC.